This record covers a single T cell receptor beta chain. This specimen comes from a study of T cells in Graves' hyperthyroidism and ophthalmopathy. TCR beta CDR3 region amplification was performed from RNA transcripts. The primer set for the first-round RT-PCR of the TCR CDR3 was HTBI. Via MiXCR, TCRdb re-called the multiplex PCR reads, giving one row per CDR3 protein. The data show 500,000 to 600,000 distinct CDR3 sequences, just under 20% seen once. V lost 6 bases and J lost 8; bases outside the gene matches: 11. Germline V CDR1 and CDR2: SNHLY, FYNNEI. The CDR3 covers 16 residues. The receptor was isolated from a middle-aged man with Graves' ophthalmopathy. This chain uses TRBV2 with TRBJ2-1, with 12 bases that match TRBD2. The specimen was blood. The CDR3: CASREPTSGRGHEQFF. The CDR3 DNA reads TGTGCCAGCAGAGAGCCGACTAGCGGGAGAGGGCATGAGCAGTTCTTC.